The 10 T cell receptor beta chains presented below share a single source sample, sequenced in a study of blood T cell repertoires in COVID-19. Here immunoSEQ multiplex PCR was the method, and the copy in TCRdb shows in-frame clones only, minus some. The table has roughly 170,000 clones, around 80% seen once. The sequenced sample consisted of PBMCs or T cells enriched from blood (not recorded which). These receptors were obtained from a woman aged 45-65 years in a cohort exposed to, infected with or recovered from COVID-19 (not recorded which).

This clone was picked up a small number of times. J is TRBJ1-5 and V is TRBV7-8, with a possible D match to TRBD1 (6 bases). From germline, CDR1 is SGHVS and CDR2 FQNEAQ. The CDR3 contains 14 residues. Trimming removed 6 bases at V and 7 bases at J, with 16 bases between. CDR3 bases: TGTGCCAGCAGTTTGCGACAGGTAGAACAGCCCCAGCATTTT. This translates into CASSLRQVEQPQHF.

The gene calls are TRBV5-1 and TRBJ2-3; 8 bases match TRBD2. The CDR3 has 17 amino acids. V shed 5 bases, J shed 2 bases, and the junction held 13 bases outside the gene matches. Germline-derived CDR1 and CDR2 are SGHRS and YFSETQ. CDR3 loop: CASSRRVAGSFTDTQYF. CDR3 nucleotides: TGCGCCAGCAGTCGAAGGGTAGCGGGAAGTTTCACAGATACGCAGTATTTT.

This clone was seen only a few times. This rearrangement joins TRBV18 to TRBJ2-7; no clear D gene. This CDR3 has 13 amino acids. V was shortened by 2 bases and J by 3 bases, with 8 bases between the two germline ends. Germline V lookup: CDR1 KGHSH, CDR2 LQKENI. The CDR3 here is CASSPEQDYEQYF. The CDR3, as DNA: TGTGCCAGCTCACCAGAACAAGACTACGAGCAGTACTTC.

Written as DNA, the CDR3 is TGTGCCAGCAGCATCGGACTAGCGGGTACTCAAGAGACCCAGTACTTC. It translates to CASSIGLAGTQETQYF. The chain carries TRBV9 and TRBJ2-5; 11 bases are a match to TRBD2. V dropped 4 bases and J dropped 2; count of bases not matched to a gene: 7. Looked up from germline, CDR1 is SGDLS and CDR2 is YYNGEE. The CDR3 loop spans 16 amino acids.

The chain uses TRBV19 and TRBJ1-1; 8 nucleotides line up with TRBD1. Germline lookup yields CDR1 LNHDA and CDR2 SQIVND (reference sequence). The CDR3 runs to 13 residues. Trimming removed 6 bases from V and 4 bases from J; junction bases left unmatched: 4. The CDR3 region has the DNA TGTGCCAGTAGGGACAGGGAGGGCACTGAAGCTTTCTTT. Amino acids: CASRDREGTEAFF. The variable domain in full, completed from reference TRBV19 and TRBJ1-1, reads DGGITQSPKYLFRKEGQNVTLSCEQNLNHDAMYWYRQDPGQGLRLIYYSQIVNDFQKGDIAEGYSVSREKKESFPLTVTSAQKNPTAFYLCASRDREGTEAFFGQGTRLTVV.

The gene calls are TRBV9 and TRBJ2-3; D remains ambiguous. Trimming took off 2 bases at V and 2 bases at J, with 6 bases between the two ends. Germline CDR1 is SGDLS and CDR2 is YYNGEE. CDR3 length equals 13 residues. In nucleotides, the CDR3 is TGTGCCAGCAGCGTTGAGCTCACAGATACGCAGTATTTT. As protein: CASSVELTDTQYF.

The chain employs TRBV7-3 and TRBJ1-1; 10 nucleotides match TRBD1. V lost 4 bases and J lost 10; bases outside the gene matches: 6. Germline-derived CDR1 and CDR2 are SGHTA and FQGTGA. The CDR3 contains 13 residues. The CDR3 protein is CASSSTGGATAFF. Written as DNA, the CDR3 is TGTGCCAGCAGCTCGACAGGGGGCGCGACAGCTTTCTTT.

V usage is TRBV20-1 and J usage is TRBJ2-5; the D gene is possibly TRBD2 (6 bases). The CDR3 totals 11 residues. Germline CDR1 is DFQATT and CDR2 is SNEGSKA (reference sequence). The V end lost 7 bases, the J end lost 5 bases, and 11 bases lay between the germline ends. CDR3 DNA sequence: TGCAGTGAGCGGGTGGGGGAGACCCAGTACTTC. It translates to CSERVGETQYF.

The J gene is TRBJ2-2, the V gene TRBV29-1; a possible D gene is TRBD2 (5 bases). The germline V gene has CDR1 SQVTM and CDR2 ANQGSEA. The CDR3 consists of 14 residues. The germline V and J ends were trimmed by 4 bases and 3 bases, with 12 bases remaining between them. The DNA of the CDR3 is TGCAGCGTTGGGGAGAGCTCGTACACCGGGGAGCTGTTTTTT. Translated, it gives CSVGESSYTGELFF.

The V gene is TRBV28, the J gene TRBJ2-3; 9 positions match TRBD2. Germline V gene lookup returns CDR1 MDHEN and CDR2 SYDVKM. Losses at the gene ends were 5 bases for V and 5 bases for J; bases not matched to a gene: 8. There are 15 residues in the CDR3. In DNA form, the CDR3 reads TGTGCCAGCAGTACGAGCGGGAGGAAGGGAGATACGCAGTATTTT. It yields the protein CASSTSGRKGDTQYF. Variable domain in full (rest from reference TRBV28 and TRBJ2-3): DVKVTQSSRYLVKRTGEKVFLECVQDMDHENMFWYRQDPGLGLRLIYFSYDVKMKEKGDIPEGYSVSREKKERFSLILESASTNQTSMYLCASSTSGRKGDTQYFGPGTRLTVL.